One sample yielded the 17 T cell receptor beta chains listed below, sequenced in a study of graft-versus-host responses after intestinal transplantation. Both intraepithelial and lamina propria lymphocytes were released by processing graft tissue. TCRdb keeps only in-frame clones here, not all; method: immunoSEQ multiplex PCR. The data contain about 12,000 clones, about three quarters of them singletons. The starting material was ileum tissue, obtained roughly 4.5 months after intestinal transplantation. These receptors all come from a human patient who received an intestinal transplant, so some T cells may come from the graft donor.

The gene calls are TRBV20-1 and TRBJ1-2, with TRBD1 matching 9 bases. From germline, CDR1 is DFQATT and CDR2 SNEGSKA (reference sequence). The CDR3 runs 11 residues. The trim removed 3 bases at V and 12 bases at J, leaving 5 bases unmatched. The CDR3 loop is CSARGQGRNTF. Written as DNA, the CDR3 is TGCAGTGCTAGGGGACAGGGTCGAAACACCTTC.

The chain has TRBV28 and TRBJ1-2; D gene uncertain. V was pared by 6 bases and J by 4 bases, with 12 bases between. CDR1 MDHEN and CDR2 SYDVKM come from the germline V gene. CDR3 length: 13 residues. The CDR3 coding sequence is TGTGCCAGCAGGGCCGGGGTGGGCTATGGCTACACCTTC. Translation: CASRAGVGYGYTF.

In its sample, this clone was seen once. The V gene is TRBV28, the J gene TRBJ2-1, with 11 bases identical to TRBD2. This CDR3 has 14 amino acids. Trimming removed 6 bases from V and 7 bases from J; junction bases left unmatched: 5. Germline CDR1 is MDHEN and CDR2 is SYDVKM. This chain's CDR3 is CASSTGLAANEQFF. The CDR3 coding sequence is TGTGCCAGCAGCACGGGACTAGCGGCTAATGAGCAGTTCTTC.

This CDR3 reads CASSPRRRETSVALNEQFF. For the CDR3, the DNA is TGTGCCAGCAGCCCCCGAAGACGAGAGACTAGCGTAGCCCTCAATGAGCAGTTCTTC. The chain has TRBV7-9 and TRBJ2-1, with 8 bases that match TRBD2. The V and J ends lost 5 bases and 6 bases, in that order; junction bases with no gene match: 21. The length of the CDR3 is 19 residues. Looked up from germline, CDR1 is SEHNR and CDR2 is FQNEAQ (reference sequence).

CDR3: CASSLKRDREFYEQYF. CDR3 DNA: TGTGCCAGCAGCCTCAAAAGGGACAGGGAATTCTACGAGCAGTACTTC. The chain employs TRBV11-3 and TRBJ2-7; 9 bases fit TRBD1. Trimming cost V 5 bases and J 3 bases; bases outside gene matches: 11. Germline V gene sequence: CDR1 SGHNT, CDR2 YENEEA. This CDR3 spans 16 amino acids.

The chain couples TRBV4-3 to TRBJ2-7; tentatively, D is TRBD1 (5 bases). There are 20 residues in the CDR3. Between the trimmed V and J ends, which lost 0 bases and 4 bases, there was a span of 28 bases. Per the germline V gene, CDR1 is LGHNA and CDR2 is YSLEER. CDR3 sequence: CASSQDRYPDSQTPLYEQYF. The CDR3 DNA reads as TGCGCCAGCAGCCAAGATAGGTACCCCGACAGCCAGACACCCCTTTACGAGCAGTACTTC.

The rearrangement uses TRBV2 and TRBJ2-1; the match to TRBD2 covers 9 bases. With V trimmed by 5 bases and J by 4 bases, 9 bases remained unmatched. Germline lookup yields CDR1 SNHLY and CDR2 FYNNEI. The length of the CDR3 is 16 residues. CDR3 in DNA: TGTGCCAGCAGTAGTACTAGCGGGCGTGGGTACAATGAGCAGTTCTTC. Protein product: CASSSTSGRGYNEQFF.

This clone has just one count. V usage is TRBV7-9 and J usage is TRBJ1-5, with TRBD1 as a possible D gene (6 bases). Germline lookup yields CDR1 SEHNR and CDR2 FQNEAQ (reference sequence). Between the trimmed V and J ends, which lost 6 bases and 6 bases, there was a span of 15 bases. The CDR3 is made up of 14 amino acids. For the CDR3, the DNA is TGTGCCAGCAGTCTCCAGGGGCCAGCTCAGCCCCAGCATTTT. This gives the protein CASSLQGPAQPQHF.

This clone turned up a few times. The genes are TRBV9 and TRBJ1-2; D gene uncertain. The CDR3 is made up of 11 amino acids. The germline V and J ends were trimmed by 0 bases and 6 bases, with 3 bases remaining between them. Germline V gene lookup returns CDR1 SGDLS and CDR2 YYNGEE. The CDR3 protein is CASSVGHGYTF. In DNA form, the CDR3 reads TGTGCCAGCAGCGTAGGGCATGGCTACACCTTC. Looking up the rest from reference TRBV9 and TRBJ1-2 gives the full variable domain: DSGVTQTPKHLITATGQRVTLRCSPRSGDLSVYWYQQSLDQGLQFLIQYYNGEERAKGNILERFSAQQFPDLHSELNLSSLELGDSALYFCASSVGHGYTFGSGTRLTVV.

The V and J genes are TRBV6-5 and TRBJ2-3, with 7 bases aligning to TRBD2. The CDR3 is made up of 14 amino acids. J lost 6 bases, V lost 2 bases, and 5 bases had no gene match. The germline gives CDR1 MNHEY, CDR2 SVGAGI. CDR3 coding DNA: TGTGCCAGCAGTTACGATGGGGGGGAGGATACGCAGTATTTT. Encoded protein: CASSYDGGEDTQYF.

This chain links TRBV6-6 with TRBJ1-4; D may be TRBD1 (6 bases). Germline loops: CDR1 MNHNY, CDR2 SVGAGI (reference sequence). Trimming took off 6 bases at V and 14 bases at J, with 19 bases between the two ends. CDR3 size: 13 residues. The CDR3 loop is CASSPDRSTRLFF. CDR3 nucleotide sequence: TGTGCCAGCAGCCCAGACAGGTCCACGAGGCTGTTTTTT.

The CDR3 DNA is TGCGCCAGCAGTCCGTTACAACCCCGACACTACGAGCAGTACTTC. This translates into CASSPLQPRHYEQYF. V and J are TRBV5-1 and TRBJ2-7; D is ambiguous. Germline V gene data show CDR1 as SGHRS and CDR2 as YFSETQ. The CDR3 contains 15 residues. The ends were cut back, 5 bases at V and 3 bases at J, with 18 bases in the middle.

This clone was counted a few times. The CDR3 reads CASSLGTGYTGELFF. The DNA for the CDR3 is TGTGCCAGCAGCTTAGGTACAGGGTACACCGGGGAGCTGTTTTTT. This chain links TRBV7-6 with TRBJ2-2; D might be TRBD1 (6 bases). V was trimmed by 1 base and J by 3 bases, leaving 9 bases between them. The CDR3 contains 15 residues. Germline CDR1 is SGHVS and CDR2 is FNYEAQ. The whole variable domain, filled in from reference TRBV7-6 and TRBJ2-2, reads GAGVSQSPRYKVTKRGQDVALRCDPISGHVSLYWYRQALGQGPEFLTYFNYEAQQDKSGLPNDRFSAERPEGSISTLTIQRTEQRDSAMYRCASSLGTGYTGELFFGEGSRLTVL.

The chain carries TRBV4-2 and TRBJ2-6; possible D gene TRBD2, 5 bases. V was shortened by 0 bases and J by 2 bases, with 8 bases between the two germline ends. The CDR3 has 16 amino acids. Germline lookup yields CDR1 LGHNA and CDR2 YNFKEQ. The DNA for the CDR3 is TGTGCCAGCAGCCAAGATGAGGGTACTGGGGCCAACGTCCTGACTTTC. This translates into CASSQDEGTGANVLTF.

This clone showed up just once. V and J are TRBV11-3 and TRBJ2-1, with 9 bases matching TRBD2. The CDR3 loop spans 14 amino acids. V was clipped by 5 bases and J by 8 bases; unmatched bases: 7. The V gene's germline CDR1 is SGHNT and CDR2 YENEEA. The chain's CDR3 is CASSPGSGGDEQFF. For the CDR3, the DNA is TGTGCCAGCAGCCCGGGTAGCGGGGGTGATGAGCAGTTCTTC.

Note on this clone: No DNA is shown, since the ends of the CDR3 on it are uncertain; the CDR3 is the one TCRdb lists. CDR3 amino acids: CASSLFGEGEQYF. V and J are TRBV11-2 and TRBJ2-7; the DNA was not compared with TRBD2, the D call given in the table. The V gene's germline CDR1 is SGHAT and CDR2 FQNNGV. The CDR3 contains 13 residues when both ends are counted.

This clone appeared a single time. This sequence joins TRBV11-1 and TRBJ2-3; 10 nucleotides agree with TRBD2. The trim removed 0 bases at V and 6 bases at J, leaving 6 bases unmatched. This CDR3 comprises 16 residues. Germline V gives CDR1 SGHAT, CDR2 FQDESV (reference sequence). In nucleotides, the CDR3 is TGTGCCAGCAGCTTAGCGAGGGGACTAGCGTGGGATACGCAGTATTTT. Translated: CASSLARGLAWDTQYF.